These 28 T cell receptor beta chains came from one sample sequenced in a study of vaccination and CD4 T cells after COVID-19 (dated by TCRdb to between 2021 and 2022). Libraries were made using PCR. Sequencing was performed on an Illumina iSeq 100. At the Johns Hopkins FTIC core, DNA from the cultured CD4+ T cells underwent TCR sequencing with the Oncomine TCR Beta short-read assay. Using fastp trimming at Q25 and MiXCR clonotype assembly, TCRdb reanalyzed the public sequencing data and kept in-frame beta chains. Each entry merges the rows of one CDR3 protein and shows their most common DNA and genes. The sample has roughly 12,000 distinct CDR3 sequences on record, around 40% of them singletons. Under 20% of the sample is held by the ten biggest clonotypes. These TCRs' antigens remain unknown. Reading the label with the study, this specimen's treatment or condition is: roughly 11-day PBMC culture with coronavirus spike peptide pools or control peptides (ViraFEST assay).

Sequencing was performed on cultured CD4+ T cells from blood. The receptors shown here come from a human donor with COVID-19.

This rearrangement joins TRBV7-2 to TRBJ1-1, with D possibly TRBD1 on 5 matching bases. V gave up 1 base and J gave up 1 base, with 16 bases separating them. Looked up from germline, CDR1 is SGHTA and CDR2 is FQGNSA. CDR3 length: 17 residues. CDR3 bases: TGTGCCAGCAGCTTAGGAGCGGGAGGGGTAACGAACACTGAAGCTTTCTTT. The encoded protein is CASSLGAGGVTNTEAFF.

The chain recombines TRBV6-1 with TRBJ2-1, with 7 positions matching TRBD1. Germline CDR1 is MNHNS and CDR2 is SASEGT. The V and J ends lost 6 bases and 2 bases, in that order; junction bases with no gene match: 7. This CDR3 is built from 15 residues. This CDR3 is CASSPTGRAYNEQFF. The CDR3 nucleotides read TGTGCCAGCAGCCCGACAGGGCGGGCCTACAATGAGCAGTTCTTC.

The chain has TRBV3-1 and TRBJ2-5; the D is unclear. Trimming shortened V by 1 base and J by 5 bases, and 17 bases separated the two germline ends. Germline V lookup: CDR1 LGHDT, CDR2 YNNKEL (reference sequence). CDR3 length: 16 residues. The CDR3 DNA sequence: TGTGCCAGCAGCCAAGGAGTAAAGGCCCGCGAGGAGACCCAGTACTTC. Amino acid sequence: CASSQGVKAREETQYF.

Judged by abundance, this clonotype is medium-sized. The chain couples TRBV9 to TRBJ2-1, with 8 bases that match TRBD2. Trimming at V came to 3 bases and at J to 9 bases, leaving 8 bases not matched to a gene. Germline V gene sequence: CDR1 SGDLS, CDR2 YYNGEE. CDR3 length equals 14 residues. CDR3 residues: CASSGAAGGGEQFF. The CDR3 DNA sequence: TGTGCCAGCAGCGGTGCGGCGGGGGGCGGTGAGCAGTTCTTC.

This chain uses TRBV6-1 with TRBJ2-2; TRBD2 aligns across 12 bases. Unmatched junction bases numbered 15, after V lost 7 bases and J lost 3 bases. This CDR3 spans 19 amino acids. The germline V gene has CDR1 MNHNS and CDR2 SASEGT. This CDR3 reads CASTLKPLAGGIDTGELFF. CDR3 sequence (DNA): TGTGCCAGCACCCTAAAACCTCTAGCGGGGGGGATCGACACCGGGGAGCTGTTTTTT.

The rearrangement uses TRBV7-2 and TRBJ1-2, with D tentatively TRBD1 (6 bases). The CDR3 sequence is 14 residues long. The V gene lost 4 bases and the J gene lost 4 bases, with 13 bases spanning the gap. Germline CDR1 is SGHTA and CDR2 is FQGNSA. This CDR3 is CASSSFRGGYGYTF. CDR3 in DNA: TGTGCCAGCAGCTCCTTCAGGGGAGGCTATGGCTACACCTTC.

The V call is TRBV6-5, the J call TRBJ1-6, with D hard to call. Germline CDR1 MNHEY, CDR2 SVGAGI. V shed 2 bases and J shed 7 bases, with 12 bases lying between them. There are 15 residues in the CDR3. CDR3 nucleotide sequence: TGTGCCAGCAGTTACGGTGGTGAGAGGAATTCACCCCTCCACTTT. It is translated as CASSYGGERNSPLHF.

The rearrangement links TRBV27 to TRBJ1-1, with D perhaps matching TRBD1 (5 bases). V gave up 3 bases and J gave up 8 bases, with 16 bases separating them. The germline V gene has CDR1 MNHEY and CDR2 SMNVEV (reference sequence). The CDR3 spans 14 residues. The CDR3 protein is CASSLFRGGYEAFF. CDR3 DNA: TGTGCCAGCAGTTTGTTCCGCGGGGGTTACGAAGCTTTCTTT.

The genes are TRBV6-1 and TRBJ1-1, with D possibly matching TRBD1 (5 bases). Germline V gene lookup returns CDR1 MNHNS and CDR2 SASEGT. Trimming removed 7 bases from V and 5 bases from J, with 14 bases in between. The CDR3 covers 13 residues. This CDR3 reads CASTLSGSTEAFF. CDR3 nucleotides: TGTGCCAGCACCCTCTCAGGGTCGACTGAAGCTTTCTTT.

V gene TRBV4-1 combines with J gene TRBJ1-5; 8 bases agree with TRBD1. The CDR3 is made up of 15 amino acids. Germline trimming cut 0 bases from V and 6 bases from J; bases unmatched to any gene: 4. Germline CDR1 is MGHRA and CDR2 is YSYEKL. This CDR3 reads CASSQEGRGPQPQHF. CDR3 bases: TGCGCCAGCAGCCAAGAGGGCAGGGGGCCTCAGCCCCAGCATTTT.

V and J are TRBV11-3 and TRBJ2-2; D perhaps matches TRBD1 (5 bases). V lost 7 bases to trimming and J lost 0 bases, with 9 bases between them. The CDR3 loop spans 14 amino acids. Germline V gene lookup returns CDR1 SGHNT and CDR2 YENEEA. In DNA form, the CDR3 reads TGTGCCAGCATGTCCAGGGCGAACACCGGGGAGCTGTTTTTT. It codes for CASMSRANTGELFF.

The rearrangement uses TRBV7-2 and TRBJ1-3; D might be TRBD1 (5 bases). From germline, CDR1 is SGHTA and CDR2 FQGNSA. Trimming removed 0 bases from V and 4 bases from J, with 13 bases in between. This CDR3 has 16 amino acids. The CDR3 spells CASSLAGPGSGNTIYF. The CDR3 DNA reads as TGTGCCAGCAGCTTAGCCGGCCCAGGGTCGGGAAACACCATATATTTT.

This chain links TRBV20-1 with TRBJ1-3; no clear D. The V and J ends lost 3 bases and 0 bases respectively, with 9 bases between them. Germline V gene sequence: CDR1 DFQATT, CDR2 SNEGSKA (reference sequence). This CDR3 region has 14 residues. CDR3 loop: CSARLGPSGNTIYF. CDR3 DNA sequence: TGCAGTGCTAGGTTAGGGCCCTCTGGAAACACCATATATTTT.

This clonotype was seen a handful of times. V gene TRBV20-1 combines with J gene TRBJ2-5; D is tentatively TRBD1 or TRBD2 (5 bases each). The V end was cut by 3 bases, the J end by 5 bases, with 19 bases between. In germline, CDR1 is DFQATT, CDR2 SNEGSKA (reference sequence). This CDR3 has 15 amino acids. CDR3 DNA: TGCAGTGCTAGCGCCCCGGGACCTGGGAGCGAGACCCAGTACTTC. As protein: CSASAPGPGSETQYF.

The V call is TRBV4-2, the J call TRBJ2-1; 10 nucleotides align to TRBD2. The CDR3 contains 16 residues. Germline values: CDR1 LGHNA, CDR2 YNFKEQ. The junction had 4 bases not matched to a gene; V was cut back by 3 bases and J by 2 bases. In DNA form, the CDR3 reads TGTGCCAGCAGCCAGACCGGGACTAGCGCCTACAATGAGCAGTTCTTC. As protein: CASSQTGTSAYNEQFF.

V gene TRBV12-3 or TRBV12-4 combines with J gene TRBJ1-5; possibly TRBD1 for D (5 bases). V was pared by 4 bases and J by 4 bases, with 20 bases between. The CDR3 sequence is 17 residues long. The CDR3 bases are TGTGCCAGCAGTTCCGCACCGGGACCCCAGTGGAATCAGCCCCAGCATTTT. Amino acids: CASSSAPGPQWNQPQHF.

V usage is TRBV7-2 and J usage is TRBJ1-4; no firm D call. Germline CDR1 reads SGHTA; CDR2 reads FQGNSA. The CDR3 is 15 amino acids. The V and J ends lost 0 bases and 3 bases respectively, with 8 bases between them. CDR3 coding DNA: TGTGCCAGCAGCTTAGCGGCCGGCTCTAATGAAAAACTGTTTTTT. Translated, it gives CASSLAAGSNEKLFF.

The chain has TRBV7-2 and TRBJ1-3, with D unresolved. V was pared by 5 bases and J by 0 bases, with 5 bases between. This CDR3 contains 13 residues. Germline CDR1 and CDR2: SGHTA and FQGNSA. In DNA, the CDR3 is TGTGCCAGCAGCCCCAACTCTGGAAACACCATATATTTT. Its translation: CASSPNSGNTIYF.

The table lists this clonotype with a few counts. The chain is built from TRBV11-2 and TRBJ1-2; D unresolved. The CDR3 loop spans 14 amino acids. Germline CDR1 SGHAT, CDR2 FQNNGV. V was cut by 3 bases and J by 0 bases, with 8 bases left in between. CDR3 DNA: TGTGCCAGCAGCTTGGTCAGATCTAACTATGGCTACACCTTC. Amino acid sequence: CASSLVRSNYGYTF.

This clonotype showed up just a few times. The chain recombines TRBV6-2 or TRBV6-3 with TRBJ2-3; 10 nucleotides line up with TRBD2. With V trimmed by 0 bases and J by 8 bases, 11 bases remained unmatched. CDR1 is MNHEY, CDR2 SVGEGT, per germline. The CDR3 is 17 amino acids. The CDR3 DNA sequence: TGTGCCAGCAGTTACTCGGCTAGCGGGGGCCCGGCGGCTACGCAGTATTTT. It encodes CASSYSASGGPAATQYF.

V gene TRBV20-1 combines with J gene TRBJ2-7; D is unresolved. Germline lookup yields CDR1 DFQATT and CDR2 SNEGSKA (reference sequence). The ends were cut back, 7 bases at V and 4 bases at J, with 11 bases in the middle. This CDR3 spans 11 amino acids. CDR3 in DNA: TGCAGTGGTGGCCTTGAATACGAGCAGTACTTC. It yields the protein CSGGLEYEQYF.

This clonotype was detected once. CDR3 residues: CASSYWGAEETQYF. DNA for the CDR3: TGTGCCAGCAGTTACTGGGGGGCGGAGGAGACCCAGTACTTC. The chain has TRBV6-5 and TRBJ2-5, with D possibly being TRBD1 or TRBD2 (6 bases each). The CDR3 runs 14 residues. Germline assignment: CDR1 MNHEY and CDR2 SVGAGI. V was shortened by 1 base and J by 5 bases, with 11 bases between the two germline ends.

The rearrangement uses TRBV7-9 and TRBJ2-5; D tentatively reads TRBD1 or TRBD2 (5 bases each). The CDR3 runs to 14 residues. CDR1 and CDR2 from the germline V gene are SEHNR and FQNEAQ (reference sequence). Between the trimmed V and J ends, which lost 4 bases and 4 bases, there was a span of 13 bases. The CDR3 loop reads CASSSGVQGETQYF. The CDR3 bases are TGTGCCAGCAGCTCCGGGGTGCAGGGAGAGACCCAGTACTTC.

Comment on this clonotype: One end of the junction varies from germline; a read error may be responsible. V is TRBV6-5 and J is TRBJ2-3; TRBD2 aligns across 9 bases. This CDR3 has 19 amino acids. Germline-derived CDR1 and CDR2 are MNHEY and SVGAGI. DNA of the CDR3: TGTGCCAGCAGTTACGCGGCGTCTAGCGGGGTGCGAGGCACAGATACGCAGTGTTTT. Residues: CASSYAASSGVRGTDTQCF.

The chain combines TRBV19 with TRBJ1-6; D gene uncertain. Trimming stripped 0 bases from V and 9 bases from J, with 15 bases between. The CDR3 covers 16 residues. Germline V gene sequence: CDR1 LNHDA, CDR2 SQIVND (reference sequence). The CDR3: CASSIEAEVEGSPLHF. The CDR3 region has the DNA TGTGCCAGTAGTATAGAGGCGGAGGTGGAGGGTTCACCCCTCCACTTT.

This clonotype was found a few times. The V and J genes are TRBV5-8 and TRBJ2-7; perhaps TRBD1 as D (6 bases). The CDR3 has 13 residues. V was clipped by 4 bases and J by 6 bases, with 14 bases between them. Germline V gene lookup returns CDR1 SGHTS and CDR2 YDEGEE. As DNA, the CDR3 is TGTGCCAGCAGCCGGGACATGGCCTCCGAGCAGTACTTC. The encoded protein is CASSRDMASEQYF. The whole variable domain, remainder taken from reference TRBV5-8 and TRBJ2-7, is EAGVTQSPTHLIKTRGQQATLRCSPISGHTSVYWYQQALGLGLQFLLWYDEGEERNRGNFPPRFSGRQFPNYSSELNVNALELEDSALYLCASSRDMASEQYFGPGTRLTVT.

The count of this clonotype is one. This rearrangement joins TRBV28 to TRBJ1-2, with a tentative D call TRBD1 (6 bases). The CDR3 is made up of 14 amino acids. From germline, CDR1 is MDHEN and CDR2 SYDVKM. V was cut by 6 bases and J by 7 bases, with 18 bases left in between. The CDR3 coding sequence is TGTGCCAGCAGCTTTCCCCGGGGGGCGGCTGGCTACACCTTC. Its translation is CASSFPRGAAGYTF.

The CDR3 DNA reads TGTGCCAGCAGACCCCCCGGGCCCAACTACGAGCAGTACTTC. Translated, it gives CASRPPGPNYEQYF. The V and J genes are TRBV6-2 or TRBV6-3 and TRBJ2-7; no firm D call. Per germline, CDR1 MNHEY and CDR2 SVGEGT. The germline V and J ends were trimmed by 6 bases and 3 bases, with 15 bases remaining between them. The CDR3 contains 14 residues.